The entry that follows covers one T cell receptor beta chain sequence. This specimen belongs to a study of circulating and synovial CD4+ cells in juvenile arthritis. This CDR3 is 17 amino acids long. The germline gives CDR1 SGDLS, CDR2 YYNGEE. The V and J ends lost 2 bases and 7 bases, in that order; junction bases with no gene match: 17. Using immunoSEQ multiplex PCR, the repertoire was profiled, and TCRdb retains in-frame clones only, with some absent. In the table there are some 35,000 clones, around 96% of which are singletons. The clonotype was recovered from a human donor with juvenile idiopathic arthritis. The gene calls are TRBV9 and TRBJ2-5, with 7 positions matching TRBD2. The sequencing input was CD4+ T cells from blood. The CDR3 DNA reads TGTGCCAGCAGCGTGGGGGGAACCAGGCGCCCGGGAGGGACCCAGTACTTC. Protein product: CASSVGGTRRPGGTQYF.